These 21 T cell receptor beta chains were all obtained from the same sample, sequenced in a study of blood T cell repertoires in COVID-19. The assay was immunoSEQ multiplex PCR, and TCRdb's table has in-frame clones only and misses some. The repertoire holds a few hundred thousand clones, 80% to 90% seen once, with 2.2% in the top ten. The sequencing input was PBMCs or T cells enriched from blood (not recorded which). These TCRs come from a man younger than 40 who had recovered from COVID-19.

The rearrangement links TRBV2 to TRBJ2-7; TRBD1 matches 11 bases. The CDR3 is made up of 14 amino acids. Germline-derived CDR1 and CDR2 are SNHLY and FYNNEI. V was clipped by 6 bases and J by 5 bases; unmatched bases: 6. CDR3 amino acids: CASSGTGGRNEQYF. The CDR3 DNA follows: TGTGCCAGCAGCGGGACAGGGGGAAGGAACGAGCAGTACTTC. Drawing the rest from reference TRBV2 and TRBJ2-7, the complete variable domain is EPEVTQTPSHQVTQMGQEVILRCVPISNHLYFYWYRQILGQKVEFLVSFYNNEISEKSEIFDDQFSVERPDGSNFTLKIRSTKLEDSAMYFCASSGTGGRNEQYFGPGTRLTVT.

CDR3 in amino acids: CASSLVQGTEAFF. The CDR3 DNA sequence: TGTGCCAGCAGTTTAGTCCAGGGCACTGAAGCTTTCTTT. The gene calls are TRBV12-3 or TRBV12-4 and TRBJ1-1; possible D gene TRBD1, 5 bases. The CDR3 has 13 residues. V was cut by 1 base and J by 4 bases, with 7 bases left in between.

This chain joins TRBV11-2 and TRBJ2-1; 8 bases agree with TRBD2. Germline-derived CDR1 and CDR2 are SGHAT and FQNNGV. The CDR3 consists of 15 residues. The V and J ends lost 1 base and 4 bases, in that order; junction bases with no gene match: 3. CDR3: CASSLGTSIYNEQFF. CDR3 sequence (DNA): TGTGCCAGCAGCTTAGGGACTAGCATTTACAATGAGCAGTTCTTC.

The rearrangement links TRBV5-1 to TRBJ2-1; TRBD2 matches 11 bases. Germline CDR1 is SGHRS and CDR2 is YFSETQ. The CDR3 totals 16 residues. Trimming removed 4 bases from V and 9 bases from J; junction bases left unmatched: 12. The CDR3 DNA sequence: TGCGCCAGCAGCAGCGATTTAGCGGGGGGGCTAACTGAGCAGTTCTTC. As protein: CASSSDLAGGLTEQFF. Full variable domain (outside the CDR3, taken from reference TRBV5-1 and TRBJ2-1): KAGVTQTPRYLIKTRGQQVTLSCSPISGHRSVSWYQQTPGQGLQFLFEYFSETQRNKGNFPGRFSGRQFSNSRSEMNVSTLELGDSALYLCASSSDLAGGLTEQFFGPGTRLTVL.

This chain uses TRBV5-6 with TRBJ2-5; a possible D gene is TRBD1 (6 bases). The CDR3 sequence is 16 residues long. Trimming left V 4 bases short and J 3 bases short, with 19 bases between. Germline V gives CDR1 SGHDT, CDR2 YYEEEE. The CDR3 is CASSETGTISKETQYF. The CDR3 DNA sequence: TGTGCCAGCAGCGAGACAGGTACCATATCCAAAGAGACCCAGTACTTC.

The sample holds one count of this clone. This CDR3 is also generated by other DNA sequences in the sample. V usage is TRBV3-1 (or the pseudogene TRBV3-2) and J usage is TRBJ2-5; D remains unclear. Trimming removed 3 bases from V and 1 base from J, with 3 bases in between. CDR3 length equals 12 residues. Per germline, CDR1 LGHDT and CDR2 YNNKEL (reference sequence). In DNA form, the CDR3 reads TGTGCCAGCAGCCAGGCCCAAGAGACCCAGTACTTC. This sequence encodes CASSQAQETQYF.

The chain has TRBV21-1 and TRBJ2-2; the table gives TRBD2 as D, unverified against the DNA. TRBV21-1 is given as a pseudogene. This CDR3 is built from 17 residues. CDR3: CASSKNQAGKNTGELFF. The DNA for the CDR3 is TGTGCCAGCAGCAAAAATCAGGCGGGGAAGAACACCGGGGAGCTGTTTTTT.

The chain employs TRBV7-9 and TRBJ1-3; a weak D match, TRBD1 (6 bases). Germline V gene data show CDR1 as SEHNR and CDR2 as FQNEAQ (reference sequence). V was trimmed by 0 bases and J by 0 bases, leaving 6 bases between them. The CDR3 runs 15 residues. The CDR3 loop is CASSLADSSGNTIYF. The CDR3 region has the DNA TGTGCCAGCAGCTTAGCGGACAGCTCTGGAAACACCATATATTTT.

This chain uses TRBV19 with TRBJ2-7; 10 bases match TRBD1. Germline lookup yields CDR1 LNHDA and CDR2 SQIVND (reference sequence). The CDR3 runs to 15 residues. J lost 4 bases, V lost 5 bases, and 8 bases had no gene match. CDR3 region: CASSETGQGTYEQYF. In nucleotides, the CDR3 is TGTGCCAGTAGTGAGACGGGACAGGGGACTTACGAGCAGTACTTC.

There are a few counts of this clone. The rearrangement uses TRBV6-2 or TRBV6-3 and TRBJ1-2; D gene unclear. Trimming stripped 3 bases from V and 6 bases from J, with 17 bases between. The CDR3 spans 15 residues. CDR1 MNHEY and CDR2 SVGEGT come from the germline V gene. CDR3 in DNA: TGTGCCAGCAGTTATCCTGGGCCCCAAGTACATGGCTACACCTTC. It is translated as CASSYPGPQVHGYTF.

The chain couples TRBV5-1 to TRBJ2-3; 9 nucleotides agree with TRBD2. The germline V gene has CDR1 SGHRS and CDR2 YFSETQ. The CDR3 sequence is 14 residues long. V gave up 4 bases and J gave up 4 bases; unmatched junction bases: 4. The CDR3 bases are TGCGCCAGCAGCCTATGGACTAGCGCAGATACGCAGTATTTT. Translation gives CASSLWTSADTQYF.

The chain combines TRBV19 with TRBJ2-2; D possibly corresponds to TRBD2 (5 bases). CDR1 LNHDA and CDR2 SQIVND come from the germline V gene (reference sequence). V was clipped by 4 bases and J by 6 bases, with 9 bases between them. This CDR3 contains 13 residues. CDR3 bases: TGTGCCAGTAGTAGAGCGGCGGCCGGGGAGCTGTTTTTT. This translates into CASSRAAAGELFF.

The chain recombines TRBV7-3 with TRBJ1-1; TRBD1 matches at 8 bases. CDR1 and CDR2 from the germline V gene are SGHTA and FQGTGA. This CDR3 contains 18 residues. Germline trimming cut 1 base from V and 3 bases from J; bases unmatched to any gene: 13. The CDR3 coding sequence is TGTGCCAGCAGCTTAAAACCTGCGGTGCGGACAGGGCACACTGAAGCTTTCTTT. It yields the protein CASSLKPAVRTGHTEAFF.

The chain recombines TRBV7-2 with TRBJ2-3; 8 bases align to TRBD1. The ends lost 4 bases at V and 7 bases at J; junction bases unmatched: 7. This CDR3 has 14 residues. CDR1 and CDR2 (germline): SGHTA, FQGNSA. CDR3 DNA sequence: TGTGCCAGCAGCTCGAGACAGGGGACGAATACGCAGTATTTT. This translates into CASSSRQGTNTQYF.

This clone was counted a few times. The rearrangement joins TRBV2 to TRBJ2-7, with a weak D call TRBD2 (6 bases). Trimming took off 6 bases at V and 6 bases at J, with 18 bases between the two ends. The CDR3 sequence is 14 residues long. Germline assignment: CDR1 SNHLY and CDR2 FYNNEI. Here the CDR3 DNA reads TGTGCCAGCAGCGACGGGAACGGAGGGTCCGAGCAGTACTTC. This gives the protein CASSDGNGGSEQYF.

V and J are TRBV19 and TRBJ1-1; D gene ambiguous. This CDR3 comprises 11 residues. V was pared by 6 bases and J by 8 bases, with 10 bases between. Germline-derived CDR1 and CDR2 are LNHDA and SQIVND (reference sequence). DNA of the CDR3: TGTGCCAGTAGATCAGAACCAGAAGCTTTCTTT. As protein: CASRSEPEAFF.

This clone was counted a single time. The chain employs TRBV6-1 and TRBJ1-2; D might be TRBD1 (5 bases). Germline loops: CDR1 MNHNS, CDR2 SASEGT. Trimming cost V 2 bases and J 4 bases, with 14 bases left between them. This CDR3 spans 15 amino acids. The CDR3 DNA sequence: TGTGCCAGCAGTGAACCAGGCAGGGCCCCCTATGGCTACACCTTC. This codes for CASSEPGRAPYGYTF.

The chain employs TRBV5-4 and TRBJ2-7, with TRBD2 identical over 10 bases. The CDR3 totals 16 residues. After removal of 2 bases from V and 2 bases from J, the junction contained 7 bases not matched to a gene. Per germline, CDR1 SGHNT and CDR2 YYREEE (reference sequence). The DNA for the CDR3 is TGTGCCAGCAGCTTAGACCCCGGGACTAGCGCCTACGAGCAGTACTTC. This sequence encodes CASSLDPGTSAYEQYF.

The genes are TRBV7-9 and TRBJ1-2; 9 bases match TRBD1. The CDR3 is 16 residues long. The germline gives CDR1 SEHNR, CDR2 FQNEAQ (reference sequence). V lost 1 base, J lost 4 bases, and 7 bases stayed unmatched. CDR3 nucleotide sequence: TGTGCCAGCAGCTTAGTCAGTAGGGACAGGGTCTATGGCTACACCTTC. It translates to CASSLVSRDRVYGYTF.

The chain carries TRBV7-2 and TRBJ1-2, with D perhaps matching TRBD1 (5 bases). Germline V gives CDR1 SGHTA, CDR2 FQGNSA. This CDR3 is 15 amino acids long. Trimming pared 6 bases from V and 0 bases from J, leaving 14 bases between. In DNA form, the CDR3 reads TGTGCCAGCAGTCCTCTACCAGGGCCTAACTATGGCTACACCTTC. This codes for CASSPLPGPNYGYTF.

DNA for the CDR3: TGTGCCAGCAGGAAAGGGACTAGCGGGGACAATGAGCAGTTCTTC. It specifies CASRKGTSGDNEQFF. The chain is built from TRBV27 and TRBJ2-1, with 13 bases fitting TRBD2. Germline V gives CDR1 MNHEY, CDR2 SMNVEV (reference sequence). The CDR3 length is 15 residues. The V and J ends lost 6 bases and 5 bases, in that order; junction bases with no gene match: 4.